The T cell receptor (beta chain) under discussion was sequenced for a study of tumor-infiltrating lymphocytes in primary liver carcinoma. Whole-study context: Yields of productive TCRbeta reads ranged from roughly 3.5 to 7.13 million per sample and were similar across tissue types. Overall study findings and caveats: Against blood, tumors held a significantly higher top-250-clone fraction (p = 0.039).

The CDR3 has 13 residues if both end residues are counted. Looked up from germline, CDR1 is SGHDN and CDR2 is FVKESK. Regarding this clonotype: The antigen remains unidentified. Lacking the conserved final phenylalanine or tryptophan, this CDR3 likely reflects a read error. No DNA is shown, since the ends of the CDR3 on it are uncertain; the CDR3 is the one TCRdb lists.

A constant-region primer served to make TCR beta cDNA from about 0.5 ug total RNA. Libraries of TCR beta came from three nested multiplex PCR rounds with slightly modified ARM-PCR. TRBV1-TRBV30 forward and Cbeta reverse primers drove the first two roughly 11-cycle rounds. TCRdb used MiXCR to reprocess the multiplex PCR reads, holding one entry per CDR3 protein. Of some 50,000 distinct CDR3 sequences listed, 71% are singletons. From about 19-30 mg of unsorted bulk tissue, DNA and RNA were co-extracted together. Patients diagnosed with primary liver carcinoma received treatment through surgical resection.

V gene TRBV14 combines with J gene TRBJ2-1. This TCR derives from a middle-aged man with primary liver carcinoma and hepatitis B virus infection. Material for sequencing was liver tumor tissue from sampling region 5. Subset indicated: tumor region T5, tumor centre. The CDR3 sequence: CASSHKSYNERFL.